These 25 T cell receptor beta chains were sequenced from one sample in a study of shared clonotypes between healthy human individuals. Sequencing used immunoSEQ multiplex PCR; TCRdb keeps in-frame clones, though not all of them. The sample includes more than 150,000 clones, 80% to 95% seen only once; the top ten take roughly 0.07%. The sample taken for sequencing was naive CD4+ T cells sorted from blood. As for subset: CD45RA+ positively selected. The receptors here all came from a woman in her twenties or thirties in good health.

The CDR3 DNA is TGTGCCAGCAGCTTAGCGGAGGACAGGGACCTAGCTGGCTACACCTTC. It specifies CASSLAEDRDLAGYTF. The chain is built from TRBV7-6 and TRBJ1-2, with TRBD1 matching over 8 bases. Germline V lookup: CDR1 SGHVS, CDR2 FNYEAQ. J lost 7 bases, V lost 0 bases, and 10 bases had no gene match. The CDR3 totals 16 residues.

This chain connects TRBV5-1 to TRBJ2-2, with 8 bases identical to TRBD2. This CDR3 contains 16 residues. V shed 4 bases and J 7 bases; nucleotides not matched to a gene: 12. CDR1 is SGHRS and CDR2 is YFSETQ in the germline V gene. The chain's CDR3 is CASSVKSGREVGELFF. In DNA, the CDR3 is TGCGCCAGCAGCGTAAAAAGCGGGAGAGAGGTCGGGGAGCTGTTTTTT. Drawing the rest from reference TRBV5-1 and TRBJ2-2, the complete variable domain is KAGVTQTPRYLIKTRGQQVTLSCSPISGHRSVSWYQQTPGQGLQFLFEYFSETQRNKGNFPGRFSGRQFSNSRSEMNVSTLELGDSALYLCASSVKSGREVGELFFGEGSRLTVL.

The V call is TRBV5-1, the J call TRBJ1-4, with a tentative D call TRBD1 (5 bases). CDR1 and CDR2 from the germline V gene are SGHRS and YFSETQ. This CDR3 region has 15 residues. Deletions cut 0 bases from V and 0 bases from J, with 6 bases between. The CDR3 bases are TGCGCCAGCAGCTTGGGACAGACAACTAATGAAAAACTGTTTTTT. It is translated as CASSLGQTTNEKLFF.

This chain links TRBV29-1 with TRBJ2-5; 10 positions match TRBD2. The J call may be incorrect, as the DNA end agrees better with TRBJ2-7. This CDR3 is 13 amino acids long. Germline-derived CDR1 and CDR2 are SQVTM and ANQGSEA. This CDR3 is CSVDLAGEYEQYF. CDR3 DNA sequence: TGCAGCGTTGATCTAGCGGGAGAGTACGAGCAGTACTTC.

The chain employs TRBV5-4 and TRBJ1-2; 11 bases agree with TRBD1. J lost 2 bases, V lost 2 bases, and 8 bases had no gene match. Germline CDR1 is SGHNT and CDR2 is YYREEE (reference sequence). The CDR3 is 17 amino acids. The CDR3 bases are TGTGCCAGCAGCTTATCTGGACAGGGGGCAGCAAACTATGGCTACACCTTC. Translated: CASSLSGQGAANYGYTF. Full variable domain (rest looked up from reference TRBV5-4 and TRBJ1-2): ETGVTQSPTHLIKTRGQQVTLRCSSQSGHNTVSWYQQALGQGPQFIFQYYREEENGRGNFPPRFSGLQFPNYSSELNVNALELDDSALYLCASSLSGQGAANYGYTFGSGTRLTVV.

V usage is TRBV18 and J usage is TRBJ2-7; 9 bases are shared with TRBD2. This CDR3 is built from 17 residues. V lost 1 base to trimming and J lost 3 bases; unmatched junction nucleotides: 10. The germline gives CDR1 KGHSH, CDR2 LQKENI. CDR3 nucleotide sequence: TGTGCCAGCTCACCACAGGAAGCTAGCGGGAATCACTACGAGCAGTACTTC. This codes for CASSPQEASGNHYEQYF.

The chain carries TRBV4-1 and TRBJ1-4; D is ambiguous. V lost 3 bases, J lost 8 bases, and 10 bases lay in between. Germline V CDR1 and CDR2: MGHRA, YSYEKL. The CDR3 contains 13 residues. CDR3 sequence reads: CASSQGESEKLFF. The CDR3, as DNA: TGCGCCAGCAGCCAGGGAGAGAGCGAAAAACTGTTTTTT.

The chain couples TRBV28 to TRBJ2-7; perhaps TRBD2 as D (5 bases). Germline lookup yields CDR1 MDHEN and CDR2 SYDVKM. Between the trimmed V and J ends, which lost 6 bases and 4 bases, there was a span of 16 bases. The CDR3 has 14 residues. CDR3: CASSVSPSWYEQYF. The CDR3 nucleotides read TGTGCCAGCAGCGTCAGTCCTAGCTGGTACGAGCAGTACTTC.

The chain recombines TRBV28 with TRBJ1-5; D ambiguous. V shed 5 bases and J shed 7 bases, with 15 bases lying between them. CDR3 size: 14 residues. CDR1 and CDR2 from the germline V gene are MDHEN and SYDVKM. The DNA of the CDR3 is TGTGCCAGCAGTCTACCTAGCTTCGGGCAGCCCCAGCATTTT. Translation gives CASSLPSFGQPQHF.

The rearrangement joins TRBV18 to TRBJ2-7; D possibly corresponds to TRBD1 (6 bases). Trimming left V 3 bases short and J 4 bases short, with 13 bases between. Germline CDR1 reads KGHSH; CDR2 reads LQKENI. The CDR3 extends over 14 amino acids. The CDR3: CASSPNTGWYEQYF. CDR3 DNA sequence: TGTGCCAGCTCACCGAACACAGGGTGGTACGAGCAGTACTTC.

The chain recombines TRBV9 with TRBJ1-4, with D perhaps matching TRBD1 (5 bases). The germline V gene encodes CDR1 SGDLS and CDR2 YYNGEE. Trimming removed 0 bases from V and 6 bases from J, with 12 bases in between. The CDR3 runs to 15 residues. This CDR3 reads CASSVGGGLDEKLFF. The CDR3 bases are TGTGCCAGCAGCGTAGGTGGGGGATTGGATGAAAAACTGTTTTTT.

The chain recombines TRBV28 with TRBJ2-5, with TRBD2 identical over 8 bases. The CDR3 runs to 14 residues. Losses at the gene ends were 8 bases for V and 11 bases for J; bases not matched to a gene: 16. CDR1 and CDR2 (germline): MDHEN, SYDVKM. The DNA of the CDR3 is TGTGCCAGCGCCCCCGCCCTAGCGGGTCGGGAGCAGTACTTC. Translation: CASAPALAGREQYF. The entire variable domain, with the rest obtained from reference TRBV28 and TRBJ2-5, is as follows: DVKVTQSSRYLVKRTGEKVFLECVQDMDHENMFWYRQDPGLGLRLIYFSYDVKMKEKGDIPEGYSVSREKKERFSLILESASTNQTSMYLCASAPALAGREQYFGPGTRLLVL.

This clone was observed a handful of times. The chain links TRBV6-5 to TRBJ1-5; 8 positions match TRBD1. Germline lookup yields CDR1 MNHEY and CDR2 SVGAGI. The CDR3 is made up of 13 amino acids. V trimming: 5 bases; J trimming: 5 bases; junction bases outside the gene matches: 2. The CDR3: CASSTDRDQPQHF. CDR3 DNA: TGTGCCAGCAGTACGGACAGGGATCAGCCCCAGCATTTT.

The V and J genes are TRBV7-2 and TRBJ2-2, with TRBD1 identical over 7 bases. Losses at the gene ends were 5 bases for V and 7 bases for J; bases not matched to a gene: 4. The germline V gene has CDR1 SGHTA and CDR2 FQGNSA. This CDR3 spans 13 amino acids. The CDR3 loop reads CASSLTGFGELFF. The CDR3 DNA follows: TGTGCCAGCAGCCTGACAGGGTTCGGGGAGCTGTTTTTT.

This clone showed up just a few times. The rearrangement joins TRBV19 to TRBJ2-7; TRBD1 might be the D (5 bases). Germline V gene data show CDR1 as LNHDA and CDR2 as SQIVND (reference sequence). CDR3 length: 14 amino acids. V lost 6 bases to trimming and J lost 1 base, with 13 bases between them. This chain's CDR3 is CASSAVGQSYEQYF. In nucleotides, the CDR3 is TGTGCCAGTAGCGCCGTGGGGCAGTCCTACGAGCAGTACTTC.

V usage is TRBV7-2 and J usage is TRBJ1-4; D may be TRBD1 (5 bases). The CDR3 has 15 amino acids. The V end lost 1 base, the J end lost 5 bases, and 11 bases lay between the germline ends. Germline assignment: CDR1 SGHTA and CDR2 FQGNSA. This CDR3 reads CASSLVGGSNEKLFF. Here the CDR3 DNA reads TGTGCCAGCAGCTTAGTTGGGGGGTCGAATGAAAAACTGTTTTTT.

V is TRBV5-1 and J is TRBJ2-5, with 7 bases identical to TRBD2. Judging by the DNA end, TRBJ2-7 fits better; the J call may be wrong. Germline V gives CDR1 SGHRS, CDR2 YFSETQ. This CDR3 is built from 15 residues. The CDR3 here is CASSLSSGNFYEQYF. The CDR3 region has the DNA TGCGCCAGCAGCTTGTCTAGCGGCAACTTCTACGAGCAGTACTTC.

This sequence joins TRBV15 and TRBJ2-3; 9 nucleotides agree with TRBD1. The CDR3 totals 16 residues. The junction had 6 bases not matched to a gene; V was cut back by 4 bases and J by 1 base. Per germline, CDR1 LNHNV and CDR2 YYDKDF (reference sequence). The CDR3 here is CATSKQGTGRTDTQYF. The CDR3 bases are TGTGCCACCAGCAAACAGGGGACAGGGCGCACAGATACGCAGTATTTT.

The CDR3 loop reads CASSLQGATNEKLFF. CDR3 in DNA: TGTGCCAGCAGCTTACAAGGGGCAACTAATGAAAAACTGTTTTTT. This chain links TRBV7-2 with TRBJ1-4, with D possibly matching TRBD1 (5 bases). The germline V gene encodes CDR1 SGHTA and CDR2 FQGNSA. The CDR3 runs 15 residues. The ends were cut back, 2 bases at V and 0 bases at J, with 7 bases in the middle.

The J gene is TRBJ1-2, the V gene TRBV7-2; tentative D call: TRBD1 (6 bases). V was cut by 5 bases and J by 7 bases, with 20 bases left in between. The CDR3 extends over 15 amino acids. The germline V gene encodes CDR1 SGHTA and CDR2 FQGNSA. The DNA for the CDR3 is TGTGCCAGCAGCCCCCAAAACACAGGGTTTGGTGGCTACACCTTC. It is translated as CASSPQNTGFGGYTF.

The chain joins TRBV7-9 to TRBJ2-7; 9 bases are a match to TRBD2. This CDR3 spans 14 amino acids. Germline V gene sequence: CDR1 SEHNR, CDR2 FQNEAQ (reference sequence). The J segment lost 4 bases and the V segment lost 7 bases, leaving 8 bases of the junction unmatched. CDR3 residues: CASKNSGSGYEQYF. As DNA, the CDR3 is TGTGCCAGCAAAAATAGCGGGAGCGGTTACGAGCAGTACTTC.

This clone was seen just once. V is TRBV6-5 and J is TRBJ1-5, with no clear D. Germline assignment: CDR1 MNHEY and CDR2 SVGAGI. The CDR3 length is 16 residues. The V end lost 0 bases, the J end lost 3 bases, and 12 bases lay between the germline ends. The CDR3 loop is CASSYSPPDTNQPQHF. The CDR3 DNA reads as TGTGCCAGCAGTTACTCCCCCCCCGATACCAATCAGCCCCAGCATTTT.

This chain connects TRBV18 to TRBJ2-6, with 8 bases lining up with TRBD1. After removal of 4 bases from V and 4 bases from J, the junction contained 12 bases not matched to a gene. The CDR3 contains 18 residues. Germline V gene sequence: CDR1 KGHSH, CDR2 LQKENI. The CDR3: CASSLAPSTGDGANVLTF. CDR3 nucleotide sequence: TGTGCCAGCTCACTTGCCCCCTCGACAGGGGACGGGGCCAACGTCCTGACTTTC.

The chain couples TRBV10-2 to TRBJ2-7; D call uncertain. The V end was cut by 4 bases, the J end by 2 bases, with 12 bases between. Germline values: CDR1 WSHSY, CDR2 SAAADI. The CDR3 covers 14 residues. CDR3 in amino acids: CASSAPTPPYEQYF. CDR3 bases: TGCGCCAGCAGTGCCCCAACTCCCCCCTACGAGCAGTACTTC.

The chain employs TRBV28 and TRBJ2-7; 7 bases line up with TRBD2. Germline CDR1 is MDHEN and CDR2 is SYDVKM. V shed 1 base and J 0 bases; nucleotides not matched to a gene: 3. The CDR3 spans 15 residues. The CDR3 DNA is TGTGCCAGCAGTTTATCAGCGGGGAGCTCCTACGAGCAGTACTTC. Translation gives CASSLSAGSSYEQYF.